This TCR beta chain was recorded in a study of control samples from healthy donors and cancer patients. Germline lookup yields CDR1 SNHLY and CDR2 FYNNEI. V gave up 6 bases and J gave up 0 bases, with 18 bases separating them. CDR3 length equals 18 residues. The assay was immunoSEQ multiplex PCR, and TCRdb's table has in-frame clones only and misses some. The sample yields 130,000 to 150,000 clones, about 90% seen once. The receptor was isolated from a man younger than 45 in good health. Sequences were obtained from blood. This sequence joins TRBV2 and TRBJ1-6; D may be TRBD1 (5 bases). The DNA of the CDR3 is TGTGCCAGCAGAGGCCCGGTGGGGGTGAGCTCCTATAATTCACCCCTCCACTTT. Translation: CASRGPVGVSSYNSPLHF.